What follows are 20 T cell receptor beta chains derived from one specimen sequenced in a study of OX40 agonist ivuxolimab in advanced cancers. Sequencing was performed with immunoSEQ multiplex PCR; in TCRdb, only in-frame clones are kept and a portion is missing. This table holds some 67,000 clones, around 88% found once. The sequenced sample was CD4+ or CD8+ T cells sorted from blood, obtained in a trial of the OX40 agonist ivuxolimab. These receptors were collected from an adult with an advanced solid tumor such as melanoma, head and neck, liver or kidney cancer.

The chain employs TRBV2 and TRBJ1-2; D call uncertain. Trimming took 7 bases from V and 2 from J, leaving 5 bases between them. Germline-derived CDR1 and CDR2 are SNHLY and FYNNEI. CDR3 length: 11 residues. CDR3 nucleotides: TGTGCCAGCAAAGAGAACTATGGCTACACCTTC. It translates to CASKENYGYTF.

This chain joins TRBV19 and TRBJ1-6, with D possibly matching TRBD1 (6 bases). There are 15 residues in the CDR3. V lost 6 bases to trimming and J lost 3 bases, with 12 bases between them. From germline, CDR1 is LNHDA and CDR2 SQIVND (reference sequence). CDR3 sequence (DNA): TGTGCCAGTAGCCCCGGGGGGCACTATAATTCACCCCTCCACTTT. Translating it yields CASSPGGHYNSPLHF.

This clone was detected only a few times. The rearrangement uses TRBV5-1 and TRBJ2-3; TRBD1 might be the D (6 bases). This CDR3 has 13 amino acids. Germline CDR1 and CDR2: SGHRS and YFSETQ. V was trimmed by 4 bases and J by 7 bases, leaving 13 bases between them. The CDR3 DNA reads TGCGCCAGCAGCCCCAACAGGGAATATACGCAGTATTTT. It codes for CASSPNREYTQYF.

This clone was seen a few times. The rearrangement uses TRBV10-1 and TRBJ2-2; D gene unclear. The V end lost 2 bases, the J end lost 6 bases, and 7 bases lay between the germline ends. The CDR3 contains 13 residues. Per the germline V gene, CDR1 is WNHNN and CDR2 is SYGVQD (reference sequence). The CDR3 DNA follows: TGCGCCAGCAGTGAGAATCTGTCCGGGGAGCTGTTTTTT. Residues: CASSENLSGELFF.

The J gene is TRBJ1-3, the V gene TRBV7-2; no definite D call. Germline loops: CDR1 SGHTA, CDR2 FQGNSA. This CDR3 comprises 15 residues. V was pared by 2 bases and J by 4 bases, with 12 bases between. The CDR3 protein is CASSLLGVSGNTIYF. DNA of the CDR3: TGTGCCAGCAGCTTACTCGGGGTTTCGGGAAACACCATATATTTT.

This CDR3 is CASSLDPGRVEWTEAFF. As DNA, the CDR3 is TGTGCCAGCAGCTTGGACCCCGGGAGGGTGGAATGGACTGAAGCTTTCTTT. This chain joins TRBV5-4 and TRBJ1-1, with D hard to call. Germline V gene data show CDR1 as SGHNT and CDR2 as YYREEE (reference sequence). The CDR3 has 17 residues. Trimming left V 0 bases short and J 5 bases short, with 20 bases between.

The chain has TRBV28 and TRBJ1-3; 7 nucleotides match TRBD1. The CDR3 covers 16 residues. CDR1 and CDR2 (germline): MDHEN, SYDVKM. V was pared by 5 bases and J by 4 bases, with 11 bases of the junction left unmatched. CDR3 sequence reads: CASSPGRKGAGNTIYF. Written as DNA, the CDR3 is TGTGCCAGCAGTCCAGGGCGTAAGGGGGCAGGAAACACCATATATTTT. The whole variable domain, remainder taken from reference TRBV28 and TRBJ1-3, is DVKVTQSSRYLVKRTGEKVFLECVQDMDHENMFWYRQDPGLGLRLIYFSYDVKMKEKGDIPEGYSVSREKKERFSLILESASTNQTSMYLCASSPGRKGAGNTIYFGEGSWLTVV.

This rearrangement joins TRBV19 to TRBJ1-1; tentatively, D is TRBD1 (5 bases). Germline V gene sequence: CDR1 LNHDA, CDR2 SQIVND (reference sequence). With 11 bases removed from V and 2 bases from J, the gap between germline ends came to 18 bases. The length of the CDR3 is 14 residues. The CDR3 DNA follows: TGTGCCGCCTCAGTAACAGGAGGTAACACTGAAGCTTTCTTT. The encoded protein is CAASVTGGNTEAFF.

The genes are TRBV9 and TRBJ1-1; D is unresolved. The CDR3 runs 14 residues. Germline values: CDR1 SGDLS, CDR2 YYNGEE. V lost 0 bases and J 8 bases, leaving 14 bases between the germline ends. CDR3 residues: CASSVAYTGAEAFF. The CDR3 nucleotides are TGTGCCAGCAGCGTAGCTTATACGGGAGCCGAAGCTTTCTTT.

This clone has more than one count but fewer than ten. The V call is TRBV28, the J call TRBJ1-2, with a tentative D call TRBD1 (5 bases). The germline V gene encodes CDR1 MDHEN and CDR2 SYDVKM. The CDR3 has 15 residues. V lost 9 bases to trimming and J lost 1 base, with 18 bases between them. CDR3 nucleotide sequence: TGTGCCAGTATGGTTGCGGGACGAAATAACTATGGCTACACCTTC. Translated, it gives CASMVAGRNNYGYTF.

The DNA of the CDR3 is TGTGCCAGCTCACTTGTAGAGCGGGGTGTTACAGATACGCAGTATTTT. Translating it yields CASSLVERGVTDTQYF. V is TRBV18 and J is TRBJ2-3; 7 nucleotides agree with TRBD2. This CDR3 comprises 16 residues. J lost 3 bases, V lost 4 bases, and 10 bases had no gene match. The germline CDR1 and CDR2 sequences are KGHSH and LQKENI.

The V gene is TRBV9, the J gene TRBJ1-6; D call uncertain. Germline CDR1 is SGDLS and CDR2 is YYNGEE. The CDR3 runs 15 residues. Trimming took 3 bases from V and 1 from J, leaving 8 bases between them. The CDR3 protein is CASSEDQSYNSPLHF. CDR3 bases: TGTGCCAGCAGCGAAGATCAGTCCTATAATTCACCCCTCCACTTT.

The CDR3 nucleotides read TGTGCCAGCAGCCCCCAAGGTTCGGAGTTCAATGAGCAGTTCTTC. Translated: CASSPQGSEFNEQFF. V usage is TRBV7-3 and J usage is TRBJ2-1; D unclear. Germline V lookup: CDR1 SGHTA, CDR2 FQGTGA. The V gene lost 5 bases and the J gene lost 6 bases, with 17 bases spanning the gap. The CDR3 is 15 residues long.

The rearrangement uses TRBV25-1 and TRBJ1-1, with 8 bases matching TRBD1. Germline CDR1 reads MGHDK; CDR2 reads SYGVNS. The CDR3 runs 13 residues. Trimming at V came to 4 bases and at J to 3 bases, leaving 1 base not matched to a gene. As DNA, the CDR3 is TGTGCCAGCAGTGGACAGGGGTACACTGAAGCTTTCTTT. As protein: CASSGQGYTEAFF. The full variable domain, completed using reference TRBV25-1 and TRBJ1-1, is EADIYQTPRYLVIGTGKKITLECSQTMGHDKMYWYQQDPGMELHLIHYSYGVNSTEKGDLSSESTVSRIRTEHFPLTLESARPSHTSQYLCASSGQGYTEAFFGQGTRLTVV.

The chain has TRBV5-1 and TRBJ2-5; no clear D gene. Trimming took off 0 bases at V and 5 bases at J, with 11 bases between the two ends. The CDR3 runs to 14 residues. CDR1 is SGHRS and CDR2 is YFSETQ in the germline V gene. DNA of the CDR3: TGCGCCAGCAGCTTGGGTGGAGTGGTGGAGACCCAGTACTTC. Encoded protein: CASSLGGVVETQYF. The complete variable domain, with remaining parts taken from reference TRBV5-1 and TRBJ2-5, reads KAGVTQTPRYLIKTRGQQVTLSCSPISGHRSVSWYQQTPGQGLQFLFEYFSETQRNKGNFPGRFSGRQFSNSRSEMNVSTLELGDSALYLCASSLGGVVETQYFGPGTRLLVL.

V is TRBV14 and J is TRBJ1-1, with TRBD1 matching over 7 bases. CDR1 and CDR2 (germline): SGHDN, FVKESK. Losses at the gene ends were 4 bases for V and 11 bases for J; bases not matched to a gene: 7. The CDR3 has 12 residues. The CDR3 sequence is CASSRQGGGAFF. CDR3 nucleotides: TGTGCCAGCAGCCGACAGGGAGGGGGTGCTTTCTTT.

This rearrangement joins TRBV6-5 to TRBJ2-5; no reliable D call. Germline V lookup: CDR1 MNHEY, CDR2 SVGAGI. CDR3 length: 14 amino acids. V was cut by 3 bases and J by 3 bases, with 11 bases left in between. The CDR3 loop reads CASSYRAIKETQYF. CDR3 DNA: TGTGCCAGCAGTTATAGAGCAATTAAAGAGACCCAGTACTTC.

V gene TRBV5-1 combines with J gene TRBJ2-7; tentative D call: TRBD2 (6 bases). Trimming shortened V by 5 bases and J by 5 bases, and 17 bases separated the two germline ends. This CDR3 region has 14 residues. CDR1 and CDR2 from the germline V gene are SGHRS and YFSETQ. The CDR3 region is CASREGTGEDEQYF. As DNA, the CDR3 is TGCGCCAGCAGGGAAGGCACGGGGGAGGACGAGCAGTACTTC.

V gene TRBV6-6 combines with J gene TRBJ1-1, with a weak D call TRBD1 (6 bases). Trimming took 6 bases from V and 0 from J, leaving 11 bases between them. CDR3 size: 14 residues. Germline CDR1 reads MNHNY; CDR2 reads SVGAGI (reference sequence). In nucleotides, the CDR3 is TGTGCCAGCAGGGACAGAACCATGAACACTGAAGCTTTCTTT. Translated: CASRDRTMNTEAFF.

The V gene is TRBV9, the J gene TRBJ1-2; no definite D call. CDR3 size: 9 residues. CDR1 SGDLS and CDR2 YYNGEE come from the germline V gene. With 4 bases removed from V and 10 bases from J, the gap between germline ends came to 5 bases. The CDR3 is CASSTHYTF. The CDR3 region has the DNA TGTGCCAGCAGCACCCACTACACCTTC.